Listed below are T cell receptor beta chains from one sample, sequenced in a study of cytomegalovirus exposure and HLA in healthy donors. The method was immunoSEQ multiplex PCR; TCRdb's version includes in-frame clones alone and lacks a portion of them. The data contain 120,000 to 150,000 clones, roughly nine tenths of them singletons. Input material: PBMCs. The receptors were sampled from a woman aged 18 to 35 in good health and CMV-seropositive. CDR3s include the opening cysteine and the closing phenylalanine or tryptophan. A D gene is named only where the DNA matches it firmly. Rows give clone size only sometimes, using once, few, many, or a class for an expanded clone.

abundance: -; d_gene: TRBD2; v_gene: TRBV29-1; j_gene: TRBJ2-1; CDR3nt: TGCAGCGAGCGGACTAGCGGGACCTACAATGAGCAGTTCTTC; CDR3aa: CSERTSGTYNEQFF
abundance: -; d_gene: -; v_gene: TRBV25-1; j_gene: TRBJ1-4; CDR3nt: TGTGCCAGCAGTGAATACGCCGAGTCCGAAAAACTGTTTTTT; CDR3aa: CASSEYAESEKLFF
abundance: once; d_gene: -; v_gene: TRBV7-9; j_gene: TRBJ2-3; CDR3nt: TGTGCCAGCAGCTTTCCCAGTGCAGGGGATACGCAGTATTTT; CDR3aa: CASSFPSAGDTQYF
abundance: -; d_gene: TRBD1; v_gene: TRBV29-1; j_gene: TRBJ2-7; CDR3nt: TGCAGCATTCGGACAGGAAGCTACGAGCAGTACTTC; CDR3aa: CSIRTGSYEQYF
abundance: -; d_gene: TRBD2; v_gene: TRBV4-1; j_gene: TRBJ2-5; CDR3nt: TGCGCCAGCAGACCGGGACTAGCGCTTCAAGAGACCCAGTACTTC; CDR3aa: CASRPGLALQETQYF
abundance: -; d_gene: TRBD2; v_gene: TRBV5-1; j_gene: TRBJ2-1; CDR3nt: TGCGCCAGCAGCTTGGTGCCGACTAGCGGGGGAAATGAGCAGTTCTTC; CDR3aa: CASSLVPTSGGNEQFF
abundance: -; d_gene: -; v_gene: TRBV7-5; j_gene: TRBJ2-7; CDR3nt: TGTGCCAGAAGCTTCAAAGGTGACGGACTAGCGTCCTACGAGCAGTACTTC; CDR3aa: CARSFKGDGLASYEQYF
abundance: -; d_gene: -; v_gene: TRBV5-4; j_gene: TRBJ2-5; CDR3nt: TGTGCCAGCAGCTTGGCCGGAGGGGCAGAGACCCAGTACTTC; CDR3aa: CASSLAGGAETQYF
abundance: -; d_gene: TRBD2; v_gene: TRBV5-4; j_gene: TRBJ2-2; CDR3nt: TGTGCCAGCAGCTTCGCCAGCGGGAGCACCGGGGAGCTGTTTTTT; CDR3aa: CASSFASGSTGELFF
abundance: -; d_gene: -; v_gene: TRBV6-4; j_gene: TRBJ1-1; CDR3nt: TGTGCCAGCAGTGACTCGACGAGAGGGGAAGCTTTCTTT; CDR3aa: CASSDSTRGEAFF
abundance: -; d_gene: -; v_gene: TRBV7-3; j_gene: TRBJ2-5; CDR3nt: TGTGCCAGCAGCCCCCAGGTTGGAGAGACCCAGTACTTC; CDR3aa: CASSPQVGETQYF
abundance: -; d_gene: -; v_gene: TRBV6-1; j_gene: TRBJ2-7; CDR3nt: TGTGCCAGCAGTGCCCGGGACATAGACTACGAGCAGTACTTC; CDR3aa: CASSARDIDYEQYF
abundance: -; d_gene: -; v_gene: TRBV19; j_gene: TRBJ2-2; CDR3nt: TGTGCCAGTAGTTTAACGGAGCGGAAGTACACCGGGGAGCTGTTTTTT; CDR3aa: CASSLTERKYTGELFF
abundance: -; d_gene: TRBD2; v_gene: TRBV12-5; j_gene: TRBJ2-5; CDR3nt: TGTGCTAGTGCTCGACTAGCGGGAGCGGGTTACCAAGAGACCCAGTACTTC; CDR3aa: CASARLAGAGYQETQYF
abundance: -; d_gene: -; v_gene: TRBV6-1; j_gene: TRBJ1-2; CDR3nt: TGTGCCAGCTCCGAAGTGGGGAGGGGGGACTATGGCTACACCTTC; CDR3aa: CASSEVGRGDYGYTF
abundance: -; d_gene: -; v_gene: TRBV28; j_gene: TRBJ2-1; CDR3nt: TGTGCCAGCAGTCCGGTCTGGGGGGTATCGTACAATGAGCAGTTCTTC; CDR3aa: CASSPVWGVSYNEQFF
abundance: once; d_gene: -; v_gene: TRBV7-9; j_gene: TRBJ1-1; CDR3nt: TGTGCCAGCAACTGGTCCGGGAACACTGAAGCTTTCTTT; CDR3aa: CASNWSGNTEAFF
abundance: -; d_gene: -; v_gene: TRBV6-5; j_gene: TRBJ1-5; CDR3nt: TGTGCCAGCAGTTCCATGTCGGATCAGCCCCAGCATTTT; CDR3aa: CASSSMSDQPQHF
abundance: once; d_gene: TRBD2; v_gene: TRBV12-5; j_gene: TRBJ2-2; CDR3nt: TGTGCTAGTGGTTTGTTCCCGGGACTAGCGGGAGGTAACACCGGGGAGCTGTTTTTT; CDR3aa: CASGLFPGLAGGNTGELFF
abundance: -; d_gene: -; v_gene: TRBV5-1; j_gene: TRBJ2-7; CDR3nt: TGCGCCAGCAGCTTGGACCGGGAGATATACGAGCAGTACTTC; CDR3aa: CASSLDREIYEQYF
abundance: -; d_gene: -; v_gene: TRBV7-2; j_gene: TRBJ1-1; CDR3nt: TGTGCCAGCAGCTTAGGACGCTATACCCAGGGTGGGACTGAAGCTTTCTTT; CDR3aa: CASSLGRYTQGGTEAFF
abundance: -; d_gene: TRBD2; v_gene: TRBV15; j_gene: TRBJ2-3; CDR3nt: TGTGCCACCAGCGGGTCCGGGAGGGACCCCGAGGGGACAGATACGCAGTATTTT; CDR3aa: CATSGSGRDPEGTDTQYF
abundance: -; d_gene: -; v_gene: TRBV28; j_gene: TRBJ2-7; CDR3nt: TGTGCCAGCAGCCTCCCAGGGGCCTACGAGCAGTACTTC; CDR3aa: CASSLPGAYEQYF
abundance: -; d_gene: TRBD1; v_gene: TRBV29-1; j_gene: TRBJ1-5; CDR3nt: TGCAGCGGGACAGGCAGCAATCAGCCCCAGCATTTT; CDR3aa: CSGTGSNQPQHF
abundance: -; d_gene: -; v_gene: TRBV6-5; j_gene: TRBJ2-2; CDR3nt: TGTGCCAGCAGTATCCGGAAGCGGTACACCGGGGAGCTGTTTTTT; CDR3aa: CASSIRKRYTGELFF
abundance: -; d_gene: -; v_gene: TRBV30; j_gene: TRBJ1-5; CDR3nt: TGTGCCTGGGAGACAGGCGAGGGTCAGCCCCAGCATTTT; CDR3aa: CAWETGEGQPQHF
abundance: -; d_gene: -; v_gene: TRBV28; j_gene: TRBJ1-5; CDR3nt: TGTGCCAGCAGTTCGGAGCTAAATCAGCCCCAGCATTTT; CDR3aa: CASSSELNQPQHF
abundance: -; d_gene: TRBD2; v_gene: TRBV6-5; j_gene: TRBJ2-5; CDR3nt: TGTGCCAGCAGCCCGGGACTAGCGAGTAAAGAGACCCAGTACTTC; CDR3aa: CASSPGLASKETQYF
abundance: -; d_gene: -; v_gene: TRBV2; j_gene: TRBJ1-2; CDR3nt: TGTGCCAGCAGTGGTCAAGGACTGGATGGCTACACCTTC; CDR3aa: CASSGQGLDGYTF
abundance: -; d_gene: -; v_gene: TRBV7-9; j_gene: TRBJ1-1; CDR3nt: TGTGCCAGCAGCCCTAACCAGGGGACTGAAGCTTTCTTT; CDR3aa: CASSPNQGTEAFF
abundance: -; d_gene: -; v_gene: TRBV28; j_gene: TRBJ2-3; CDR3nt: TGTGCCAGCGCGCCCATTGGGGCTAGCACAGATACGCAGTATTTT; CDR3aa: CASAPIGASTDTQYF
abundance: -; d_gene: -; v_gene: TRBV7-8; j_gene: TRBJ1-2; CDR3nt: TGTGCCAGCAGCCCCGGGACAAGGGCCCGCTATGGCTACACCTTC; CDR3aa: CASSPGTRARYGYTF
abundance: -; d_gene: -; v_gene: TRBV5-6; j_gene: TRBJ1-5; CDR3nt: TGTGCCAGCAGCTTGGGTTTAAGCAATCAGCCCCAGCATTTT; CDR3aa: CASSLGLSNQPQHF
abundance: once; d_gene: -; v_gene: TRBV19; j_gene: TRBJ2-7; CDR3nt: TGTGCCGGTAGTATCGTCGGGGTCGACGAGCAGTACTTC; CDR3aa: CAGSIVGVDEQYF
abundance: -; d_gene: TRBD1; v_gene: TRBV28; j_gene: TRBJ1-1; CDR3nt: TGTGCCAGCAGACCCGGGACAGCCCTAGGGGACACTGAAGCTTTCTTT; CDR3aa: CASRPGTALGDTEAFF
abundance: -; d_gene: TRBD1; v_gene: TRBV6-5; j_gene: TRBJ1-2; CDR3nt: TGTGCCAGCAGTTACGACAGGGGCTATGGCTACACCTTC; CDR3aa: CASSYDRGYGYTF
abundance: -; d_gene: -; v_gene: TRBV6-6; j_gene: TRBJ1-1; CDR3nt: TGTGCCAGCAGTTACTCGACTTTATCTAAGAACACTGAAGCTTTCTTT; CDR3aa: CASSYSTLSKNTEAFF
abundance: -; d_gene: TRBD2; v_gene: TRBV27; j_gene: TRBJ2-7; CDR3nt: TGTGCCAGCAGCCAGGGAGGGGAGCAGTACTTC; CDR3aa: CASSQGGEQYF
abundance: -; d_gene: TRBD1; v_gene: TRBV28; j_gene: TRBJ1-2; CDR3nt: TGTGCCAGCAGTTTCGGGACAGCTGTTTATGGCTACACCTTC; CDR3aa: CASSFGTAVYGYTF
abundance: -; d_gene: -; v_gene: TRBV2; j_gene: TRBJ2-7; CDR3nt: TGTGCCAGCAGGTGGGATATACAGGGCCACGAGCAGTACTTC; CDR3aa: CASRWDIQGHEQYF
abundance: -; d_gene: TRBD1; v_gene: TRBV6-1; j_gene: TRBJ1-1; CDR3nt: TGTGCCAGCAGTGTGGACAGGGTAGACACTGAAGCTTTCTTT; CDR3aa: CASSVDRVDTEAFF
abundance: -; d_gene: -; v_gene: TRBV7-9; j_gene: TRBJ1-2; CDR3nt: TGTGCCAGCAGCTTGAATGCGGGGGCGAATGGCTACACCTTC; CDR3aa: CASSLNAGANGYTF
abundance: -; d_gene: TRBD1; v_gene: TRBV27; j_gene: TRBJ2-7; CDR3nt: TGTGCCAGCAGGCCTACTGGACAGGGGTCCTACGAGCAGTACTTC; CDR3aa: CASRPTGQGSYEQYF
abundance: few; d_gene: TRBD1; v_gene: TRBV5-8; j_gene: TRBJ1-4; CDR3nt: TGTGCCAGTAACCCGGGACAGGTGATTAATGAAAAACTGTTTTTT; CDR3aa: CASNPGQVINEKLFF
abundance: -; d_gene: -; v_gene: TRBV4-3; j_gene: TRBJ2-3; CDR3nt: TGCGCCAGCAGCCAAGTACGGAGCACAGATACGCAGTATTTT; CDR3aa: CASSQVRSTDTQYF
abundance: -; d_gene: TRBD2; v_gene: TRBV30; j_gene: TRBJ2-3; CDR3nt: TGTGCCTGGAACAAAGCGGGAGGGCCTACAGATACGCAGTATTTT; CDR3aa: CAWNKAGGPTDTQYF
abundance: once; d_gene: TRBD2; v_gene: TRBV7-9; j_gene: TRBJ2-2; CDR3nt: TGTGCCAGCAGCTTATCTAGCGGGAGTGCCGGGGAGCTGTTTTTT; CDR3aa: CASSLSSGSAGELFF
abundance: -; d_gene: TRBD2; v_gene: TRBV4-1; j_gene: TRBJ2-5; CDR3nt: TGCGCCAGCAGCCTCGCCCTAGCGGGCAACTCCCAAGAGACCCAGTACTTC; CDR3aa: CASSLALAGNSQETQYF